This T cell receptor beta chain stems from a study of spatial heterogeneity in lung cancer. MiXCR, run by TCRdb on the 5' RACE reads, gives a single entry per CDR3 protein. The sample consists of tens of thousands of distinct CDR3 sequences, roughly 8% of them appearing once. Time point specified: sample taken at primary tumor resection. The germline gives CDR1 LGHNA, CDR2 YNFKEQ. The CDR3 consists of 16 residues. V was pared by 4 bases and J by 2 bases, with 8 bases of the junction left unmatched. This specimen was PBMCs, taken at surgery. The rearrangement links TRBV4-2 to TRBJ1-5, with 7 bases identical to TRBD1. The source is a male donor with early-stage non-small cell lung cancer. CDR3 coding DNA: TGTGCCAGCAGCCGACCCACAGGGGAAGGCAATCAGCCCCAGCATTTT. Translated: CASSRPTGEGNQPQHF.